These 32 T cell receptor beta chains share one sample of origin, sequenced in a study of CD8 T cells in ankylosing spondylitis. Whole-study findings and limits: Characteristic, it appeared, of ankylosing spondylitis blood was a TCR beta motif of 7 or 8 highly homologous variants.

TCRdb analysed the 5' RACE reads with MiXCR anew, one entry per CDR3 protein. Among under 850,000 distinct CDR3 sequences listed, 15% to 20% were seen once. Their antigens remain unidentified. The sequencing input was blood, either unsorted or a sorted T cell fraction (not recorded which). Receptors were obtained from a male donor with ankylosing spondylitis.

In DNA, the CDR3 is TGCGCCAGCGCGAGGACAGGGAATTACGAGCAGTACTTC. Translating it yields CASARTGNYEQYF. The V gene is TRBV5-1, the J gene TRBJ2-7; 8 bases map to TRBD1. Germline V CDR1 and CDR2: SGHRS, YFSETQ. V gave up 7 bases and J gave up 4 bases; unmatched junction bases: 7. This CDR3 is 13 amino acids long.

This clonotype was recorded many times. The V and J genes are TRBV7-9 and TRBJ2-7, with a weak D call TRBD1 (5 bases). V was clipped by 3 bases and J by 6 bases, with 15 bases between them. Germline V CDR1 and CDR2: SEHNR, FQNEAQ (reference sequence). This CDR3 region has 14 residues. The CDR3 reads CASSFNGHEAEQYF. CDR3 in DNA: TGTGCCAGCAGCTTTAATGGACACGAGGCCGAGCAGTACTTC.

The genes are TRBV7-9 and TRBJ1-2; TRBD1 is a possible D gene (6 bases). In germline, CDR1 is SEHNR, CDR2 FQNEAQ (reference sequence). The CDR3 extends over 15 amino acids. V lost 3 bases and J lost 5, with 16 bases in between. The CDR3 nucleotides read TGTGCCAGCAGCTTGCTATCGGGGGCGCAGTATGGCTACACCTTC. It translates to CASSLLSGAQYGYTF.

This clonotype has a handful of counts. This rearrangement joins TRBV5-1 to TRBJ2-7, with D unclear. The CDR3 consists of 13 residues. Deletions cut 6 bases from V and 3 bases from J, with 13 bases between. Germline CDR1 reads SGHRS; CDR2 reads YFSETQ. CDR3 DNA sequence: TGCGCCAGCAACTACGGCAAAGGCTACGAGCAGTACTTC. It is translated as CASNYGKGYEQYF.

This clonotype has a count of ten or more. V and J are TRBV6-4 and TRBJ2-3; D is uncertain. Trimming removed 4 bases from V and 0 bases from J, with 11 bases in between. The length of the CDR3 is 15 residues. Germline V gene data show CDR1 as MRHNA and CDR2 as SNTAGT. CDR3 nucleotides: TGTGCCAGCAGTGCGGTCCCCGAAAGCACAGATACGCAGTATTTT. This sequence encodes CASSAVPESTDTQYF.

This clonotype was detected ten times or more. The chain joins TRBV29-1 to TRBJ2-1; 9 bases are a match to TRBD2. Germline CDR1 reads SQVTM; CDR2 reads ANQGSEA. The CDR3 runs to 15 residues. V dropped 3 bases and J dropped 9; count of bases not matched to a gene: 12. The CDR3 sequence: CSVEASGKILGEQFF. DNA for the CDR3: TGCAGCGTTGAGGCTAGCGGGAAGATATTGGGTGAGCAGTTCTTC.

CDR3 coding DNA: TGCAGTGCTAGCCGGACAGGGGGTAACTATGGCTACACCTTC. It is translated as CSASRTGGNYGYTF. The rearrangement joins TRBV20-1 to TRBJ1-2, with 10 bases that match TRBD1. The CDR3 sequence is 14 residues long. Trimming removed 3 bases from V and 1 base from J; junction bases left unmatched: 2. CDR1 is DFQATT and CDR2 is SNEGSKA in the germline V gene (reference sequence).

This clonotype turned up a few times. The chain employs TRBV28 and TRBJ2-7; 14 bases align to TRBD2. Germline CDR1 is MDHEN and CDR2 is SYDVKM. There are 17 residues in the CDR3. V shed 6 bases and J 6 bases; nucleotides not matched to a gene: 13. This chain's CDR3 is CASSQTHSGLAGVEQYF. The CDR3 DNA follows: TGTGCCAGCAGCCAGACTCACTCGGGACTAGCGGGAGTCGAGCAGTACTTC. The whole variable domain, remainder taken from reference TRBV28 and TRBJ2-7, is DVKVTQSSRYLVKRTGEKVFLECVQDMDHENMFWYRQDPGLGLRLIYFSYDVKMKEKGDIPEGYSVSREKKERFSLILESASTNQTSMYLCASSQTHSGLAGVEQYFGPGTRLTVT.

The sample holds many counts of this clonotype. This chain connects TRBV5-6 to TRBJ2-7; D unclear. Deletions cut 4 bases from V and 3 bases from J, with 14 bases between. The CDR3 has 14 residues. CDR1 is SGHDT, CDR2 YYEEEE, per germline. The CDR3 DNA follows: TGTGCCAGCAGCCTCGGACGACGAAACTACGAGCAGTACTTC. It specifies CASSLGRRNYEQYF.

V is TRBV5-1 and J is TRBJ2-2; TRBD2 matches at 13 bases. CDR3 length: 15 residues. Germline lookup yields CDR1 SGHRS and CDR2 YFSETQ. V trimming: 2 bases; J trimming: 6 bases; junction bases outside the gene matches: 1. CDR3 DNA: TGCGCCAGCAGCTTCACTAGCGGGAGGGCCGGGGAGCTGTTTTTT. It translates to CASSFTSGRAGELFF.

This rearrangement joins TRBV7-9 to TRBJ2-3; D is perhaps TRBD2 (7 bases). This CDR3 has 17 residues. V gave up 5 bases and J gave up 6 bases, with 24 bases separating them. Germline CDR1 reads SEHNR; CDR2 reads FQNEAQ (reference sequence). CDR3 nucleotides: TGTGCCAGCAGCGTCTCTGGTATTGGGGGGGCGCGGGATACGCAGTATTTT. The encoded protein is CASSVSGIGGARDTQYF.

This clonotype was found once. The chain employs TRBV11-2 and TRBJ2-3; 9 bases are a match to TRBD2. The CDR3 is 16 residues long. The trim removed 1 base at V and 6 bases at J, leaving 8 bases unmatched. Per germline, CDR1 SGHAT and CDR2 FQNNGV. CDR3: CASSLGSGGPLDTQYF. The CDR3 nucleotides are TGTGCCAGCAGCTTAGGAAGCGGGGGGCCCTTGGATACGCAGTATTTT.

This clonotype occurred a few times. The CDR3 sequence: CATSRGDRASPLHF. Written as DNA, the CDR3 is TGTGCCACCAGCAGAGGAGACAGGGCTTCACCCCTCCACTTT. The chain has TRBV15 and TRBJ1-6, with 7 bases lining up with TRBD1. With 1 base clipped from V and 9 bases from J, the junction kept 3 bases outside the gene matches. The CDR3 spans 14 residues. Germline V gene data show CDR1 as LNHNV and CDR2 as YYDKDF (reference sequence). Full variable domain (outside the CDR3, taken from reference TRBV15 and TRBJ1-6): DAMVIQNPRYQVTQFGKPVTLSCSQTLNHNVMYWYQQKSSQAPKLLFHYYDKDFNNEADTPDNFQSRRPNTSFCFLDIRSPGLGDTAMYLCATSRGDRASPLHFGNGTRLTVT.

V is TRBV5-1 and J is TRBJ2-3; 8 bases map to TRBD2. The CDR3 consists of 16 residues. V dropped 5 bases and J dropped 1; count of bases not matched to a gene: 9. Germline CDR1 and CDR2: SGHRS and YFSETQ. CDR3 in DNA: TGCGCCAGCAGACCTACAGCGGGGGCCCGCACAGATACGCAGTATTTT. Protein: CASRPTAGARTDTQYF.

The rearrangement links TRBV30 to TRBJ1-6, with unresolved D. This CDR3 contains 16 residues. From germline, CDR1 is GTSNPN and CDR2 SVGIG (reference sequence). With 0 bases removed from V and 5 bases from J, the gap between germline ends came to 14 bases. CDR3 region: CAWSVRVRDNNSPLHF. Here the CDR3 DNA reads TGTGCCTGGAGTGTACGGGTCCGGGATAATAATTCACCCCTCCACTTT.

This chain uses TRBV3-1 with TRBJ2-2; D ambiguous. The CDR3 is 15 amino acids. In germline, CDR1 is LGHDT, CDR2 YNNKEL (reference sequence). Deletions cut 7 bases from V and 0 bases from J, with 12 bases between. For the CDR3, the DNA is TGTGCCAGCAAGGAAGGGCTAACGAACACCGGGGAGCTGTTTTTT. Translation gives CASKEGLTNTGELFF.

This clonotype was seen a handful of times. The CDR3 DNA sequence: TGCGCCAGCAGCCAAGGACCCCAGGGTGGGACCGGGGAGCTGTTTTTT. It encodes CASSQGPQGGTGELFF. The J gene is TRBJ2-2, the V gene TRBV4-1; weak D call: TRBD1 (5 bases). Per germline, CDR1 MGHRA and CDR2 YSYEKL. The V and J ends lost 1 base and 5 bases respectively, with 14 bases between them. The CDR3 is made up of 16 amino acids.

The J gene is TRBJ2-1, the V gene TRBV24-1; possible D gene TRBD1, 5 bases. Between the trimmed V and J ends, which lost 5 bases and 9 bases, there was a span of 7 bases. Germline CDR1 reads KGHDR; CDR2 reads SFDVKD. This CDR3 is built from 11 residues. The DNA of the CDR3 is TGTGCCACCAGTGGGGGCCGTGAGCAGTTCTTC. It encodes CATSGGREQFF.

In this sample, this clonotype turned up many times. The chain uses TRBV6-5 and TRBJ1-1; D might be TRBD1 (5 bases). V shed 2 bases and J shed 4 bases, with 11 bases lying between them. This CDR3 region has 14 residues. CDR1 is MNHEY, CDR2 SVGAGI, per germline. The CDR3 nucleotides read TGTGCCAGCAGTTACGGCAGGGAGGTCACTGAAGCTTTCTTT. Translated: CASSYGREVTEAFF.

The CDR3 sequence: CATSPGGAGQETQYF. CDR3 sequence (DNA): TGTGCCACCAGCCCCGGCGGGGCGGGACAAGAGACCCAGTACTTC. V gene TRBV15 combines with J gene TRBJ2-5; possible D gene TRBD2, 6 bases. Trimming removed 5 bases at V and 2 bases at J, with 15 bases between. Germline-derived CDR1 and CDR2 are LNHNV and YYDKDF (reference sequence). This CDR3 is built from 15 residues. Together with reference TRBV15 and TRBJ2-5, the CDR3 gives the full variable domain: DAMVIQNPRYQVTQFGKPVTLSCSQTLNHNVMYWYQQKSSQAPKLLFHYYDKDFNNEADTPDNFQSRRPNTSFCFLDIRSPGLGDTAMYLCATSPGGAGQETQYFGPGTRLLVL.

This clonotype turned up a few times. The rearrangement uses TRBV4-3 and TRBJ2-1; D tentatively reads TRBD1 or TRBD2 (5 bases each). This CDR3 has 17 amino acids. V shed 4 bases and J shed 0 bases, with 16 bases lying between them. Germline values: CDR1 LGHNA, CDR2 YSLEER. The CDR3 nucleotides read TGCGCCAGCAGCCCATCTGGGGCAGGGACCTCCTACAATGAGCAGTTCTTC. Its protein is CASSPSGAGTSYNEQFF.

The CDR3 DNA reads TGTGCCAGCAGTTTACCTTCGGGCTCCTACAATGAGCAGTTCTTC. As protein: CASSLPSGSYNEQFF. The J gene is TRBJ2-1, the V gene TRBV27, with D uncertain. The CDR3 runs 15 residues. Germline assignment: CDR1 MNHEY and CDR2 SMNVEV (reference sequence). V gave up 2 bases and J gave up 0 bases, with 8 bases separating them.

This sequence joins TRBV6-4 and TRBJ1-1; perhaps TRBD1 as D (6 bases). Germline assignment: CDR1 MRHNA and CDR2 SNTAGT. Deletions cut 6 bases from V and 5 bases from J, with 13 bases between. The length of the CDR3 is 13 residues. The CDR3 nucleotides are TGTGCCAGCAGAGACAGGCGGGGGACTGAAGCTTTCTTT. It yields the protein CASRDRRGTEAFF.

CDR3 residues: CSVGPFWEAGDEQFF. DNA of the CDR3: TGCAGCGTTGGCCCCTTCTGGGAGGCCGGGGATGAGCAGTTCTTC. The chain recombines TRBV29-1 with TRBJ2-1; tentatively, D is TRBD2 (6 bases). Germline-derived CDR1 and CDR2 are SQVTM and ANQGSEA. The CDR3 has 15 residues. The germline V and J ends were trimmed by 4 bases and 8 bases, with 21 bases remaining between them.

The chain links TRBV20-1 to TRBJ2-1; 8 nucleotides match TRBD1. J gave up 9 bases and V 4 bases, and 11 bases lay outside the gene matches. The CDR3 extends over 14 amino acids. Germline V gives CDR1 DFQATT, CDR2 SNEGSKA (reference sequence). The CDR3 bases are TGCAGTGCTAAGACAGGGGCCTTCCTAATTGAGCAGTTCTTC. Residues: CSAKTGAFLIEQFF.

The gene calls are TRBV20-1 and TRBJ1-2; D is unclear. The CDR3 contains 12 residues. Germline CDR1 DFQATT, CDR2 SNEGSKA (reference sequence). Trimming shortened V by 0 bases and J by 12 bases, and 14 bases separated the two germline ends. CDR3 nucleotide sequence: TGCAGTGCTAGAGAAAACAGTGCCCGGCACACCTTC. Encoded protein: CSARENSARHTF.

This clonotype turned up a few times. The rearrangement links TRBV29-1 to TRBJ2-2; 7 bases agree with TRBD2. V lost 2 bases, J lost 7 bases, and 1 base stayed unmatched. The CDR3 is 12 residues long. Germline V gives CDR1 SQVTM, CDR2 ANQGSEA. This CDR3 reads CSVELAVGELFF. The CDR3 DNA reads as TGCAGCGTTGAACTAGCGGTCGGGGAGCTGTTTTTT.

This chain joins TRBV2 and TRBJ2-7; TRBD1 aligns across 10 bases. Germline V gene data show CDR1 as SNHLY and CDR2 as FYNNEI. This CDR3 contains 15 residues. V was pared by 3 bases and J by 2 bases, with 4 bases of the junction left unmatched. For the CDR3, the DNA is TGTGCCAGCAGTGACGGGGACAGGGGACCCTACGAGCAGTACTTC. Residues: CASSDGDRGPYEQYF.

The V gene is TRBV15, the J gene TRBJ2-5; 12 bases map to TRBD2. Germline CDR1 LNHNV, CDR2 YYDKDF (reference sequence). The length of the CDR3 is 18 residues. Unmatched junction bases numbered 15, after V lost 6 bases and J lost 4 bases. The CDR3 sequence: CATRRTGLAGSRGETQYF. The CDR3 DNA reads as TGTGCCACCAGGAGAACAGGACTAGCGGGGAGCCGGGGAGAGACCCAGTACTTC.

The gene calls are TRBV7-3 and TRBJ2-7; D is perhaps TRBD2 (5 bases). The V gene's germline CDR1 is SGHTA and CDR2 FQGTGA. V dropped 0 bases and J dropped 2 bases, with 11 bases sitting between them. CDR3 length: 15 residues. The CDR3 here is CASSLTAGFPYEQYF. The DNA for the CDR3 is TGTGCCAGCAGCTTAACGGCGGGTTTCCCCTACGAGCAGTACTTC.

This clonotype has only a few counts. The rearrangement uses TRBV16 and TRBJ1-1, with TRBD1 as a possible D gene (5 bases). This CDR3 region has 14 residues. Trimming removed 7 bases at V and 7 bases at J, with 19 bases between. Germline V CDR1 and CDR2: KGHSY, FQNENV. This CDR3 is CASIYGFGGGEAFF. The CDR3, as DNA: TGTGCCAGCATCTACGGTTTCGGGGGTGGTGAAGCTTTCTTT. Looking up the rest from reference TRBV16 and TRBJ1-1 gives the full variable domain: GEEVAQTPKHLVRGEGQKAKLYCAPIKGHSYVFWYQQVLKNEFKFLISFQNENVFDETGMPKERFSAKCLPNSPCSLEIQATKLEDSAVYFCASIYGFGGGEAFFGQGTRLTVV.

This clonotype turned up a few times. The V gene is TRBV12-3 or TRBV12-4, the J gene TRBJ2-1; 7 nucleotides match TRBD2. The CDR3 spans 14 residues. The V gene end was trimmed by 10 bases and the J gene end by 5 bases; junction bases not matched to a gene: 11. The CDR3 here is CATKSGMEDNEQFF. The CDR3 nucleotides are TGTGCCACCAAGAGCGGGATGGAGGACAATGAGCAGTTCTTC.